This entry features one TCR beta chain sequence. Its antigen is undetermined. These data are taken from a study of Ad26.COV2.S vaccination and SARS-CoV-2 variants. About the study: Donor was one of the participants in the Ad26.COV2.S arm of the COV1001 trial. Ad26.COV2.S, an intramuscular injection, was given once or twice 56 days apart. Points from the study as a whole: Higher spike-specific TCR breadth was found in vaccine recipients than in placebo recipients.

The CDR3 is made up of 13 amino acids. Germline loops: CDR1 MNHEY, CDR2 SMNVEV (reference sequence). Trimming took 5 bases from V and 2 from J, leaving 9 bases between them. The protocol was immunoSEQ multiplex PCR, while the TCRdb copy is restricted to in-frame clones and leaves out a portion. In the table there are more than 300,000 clones, roughly 90% of which are singletons. This sample's treatment: some 20 received Ad26.COV2.S at low or high dose, single or two shots; a few received placebo; per-sample allocation not given. Day 63 following the first vaccine or placebo injection was when the samples were taken. Whoever gave the sample was an adult aged 18-55 years in Boston.

The receptor was isolated from a person aged 18-60 years who received the Ad26.COV2.S COVID-19 vaccine or a placebo. The specimen comprised peripheral blood, sampled in a trial of Ad26.COV2.S vaccine versus placebo. The V call is TRBV27, the J call TRBJ2-5; no firm D call. The CDR3, as DNA: TGTGCCAGCAGTAACACTTATCAAGAGACCCAGTACTTC. Translating it yields CASSNTYQETQYF.